Each of the 5 T cell receptor beta chains below was sequenced from the same sample in a study of blood T cell repertoires in COVID-19 (TCRdb year 2020). Library preparation used the immunoSEQ multiplex PCR assay. Imported from immuneACCESS, the table was reduced by TCRdb to in-frame sequences with V and J called. These copies leave out some clones; in studies compared against another copy, an unresolved V gene accounts for under half, and the cause of the remainder is not known. This sample has approximately 300,000 clones in its table, and approximately 91% of those were observed once. Clones ranked in the top ten supply around 4.8% of the sample. Sequencing input: PBMCs or T cells enriched from blood (not recorded which). All receptors come from a man aged 55-75 years who had recovered from COVID-19.

The chain has TRBV2 and TRBJ2-2, with 7 bases fitting TRBD1. Trimming at V came to 7 bases and at J to 5 bases, leaving 7 bases not matched to a gene. Germline CDR1 and CDR2: SNHLY and FYNNEI. CDR3 length: 14 residues. The CDR3 nucleotides are TGTGCCAGCAAATTGACAGGGATGACCGGGGAGCTGTTTTTT. The encoded protein is CASKLTGMTGELFF.

The rearrangement joins TRBV11-3 to TRBJ2-5, with 7 bases matching TRBD2. Losses at the gene ends were 1 base for V and 5 bases for J; bases not matched to a gene: 4. Germline CDR1 reads SGHNT; CDR2 reads YENEEA. The CDR3 runs 14 residues. Here the CDR3 reads CASSLGQGGETQYF. CDR3 nucleotide sequence: TGTGCCAGCAGCTTAGGGCAGGGAGGGGAGACCCAGTACTTC.

The chain links TRBV7-2 to TRBJ1-4; weak D call: TRBD1 (5 bases). The length of the CDR3 is 15 residues. Germline CDR1 reads SGHTA; CDR2 reads FQGNSA. Trimming stripped 1 base from V and 7 bases from J, with 13 bases between. The CDR3 DNA reads TGTGCCAGCAGCTTAGAGGCAGGGCGGACTGAAAAACTGTTTTTT. As protein: CASSLEAGRTEKLFF.

The rearrangement links TRBV11-2 to TRBJ2-2; TRBD2 matches at 8 bases. This CDR3 is 16 amino acids long. V gave up 5 bases and J gave up 6 bases; unmatched junction bases: 11. Looked up from germline, CDR1 is SGHAT and CDR2 is FQNNGV. The CDR3 DNA reads as TGTGCCAGCAGCGCCCAGACAGCGGGAGTATCCGGGGAGCTGTTTTTT. Protein: CASSAQTAGVSGELFF.

V usage is TRBV7-2 and J usage is TRBJ1-6; TRBD1 might be the D (5 bases). Germline-derived CDR1 and CDR2 are SGHTA and FQGNSA. V dropped 5 bases and J dropped 0 bases, with 11 bases sitting between them. The CDR3 has 16 amino acids. The CDR3 DNA is TGTGCCAGCAGCACCCGACAGAGCTCCTATAATTCACCCCTCCACTTT. It encodes CASSTRQSSYNSPLHF.